These 30 T cell receptor beta chains originate from one sample sequenced in a study of cytomegalovirus exposure and HLA in healthy donors. Clones were read by immunoSEQ multiplex PCR, and TCRdb kept only the in-frame ones, dropping some. This repertoire shows 55,000 to 75,000 clones, roughly nine tenths found once; its top ten account for 2.5% to 4%. Sequenced material: PBMCs. The origin of the receptors is a man between 18 and 35 years old in good health and CMV-seronegative.

The gene calls are TRBV30 and TRBJ2-3, with TRBD2 matching over 9 bases. V lost 0 bases and J lost 3; bases outside the gene matches: 4. CDR1 is GTSNPN, CDR2 SVGIG, per germline (reference sequence). The CDR3 runs 15 residues. For the CDR3, the DNA is TGTGCCTGGAGTGTATCCCTAGCGGGGACAGATACGCAGTATTTT. Protein: CAWSVSLAGTDTQYF.

The V call is TRBV6-4, the J call TRBJ2-1; TRBD1 might be the D (5 bases). V lost 7 bases and J 5 bases, leaving 15 bases between the germline ends. The CDR3 consists of 14 residues. Germline V lookup: CDR1 MRHNA, CDR2 SNTAGT. The DNA of the CDR3 is TGTGCCAGCAAGAGGAGTGGGGCAAACAATGAGCAGTTCTTC. This sequence encodes CASKRSGANNEQFF.

This clone was observed a single time. The V and J genes are TRBV15 and TRBJ1-1; TRBD1 is a possible D gene (6 bases). This CDR3 is 15 amino acids long. Germline-derived CDR1 and CDR2 are LNHNV and YYDKDF (reference sequence). The germline V and J ends were trimmed by 0 bases and 5 bases, with 13 bases remaining between them. The CDR3 DNA is TGTGCCACCAGCAGAGAGGAATCAGGGGCTACTGAAGCTTTCTTT. Its protein is CATSREESGATEAFF.

The chain recombines TRBV30 with TRBJ2-3; 7 nucleotides agree with TRBD2. V lost 4 bases and J lost 1; bases outside the gene matches: 2. The CDR3 has 13 residues. CDR1 is GTSNPN, CDR2 SVGIG, per germline (reference sequence). The CDR3 loop is CAWKTSGTDTQYF. CDR3 DNA: TGTGCCTGGAAAACTAGCGGCACAGATACGCAGTATTTT. The full variable domain, in which reference TRBV30 and TRBJ2-3 provide the parts outside the CDR3, is SQTIHQWPATLVQPVGSPLSLECTVEGTSNPNLYWYRQAAGRGLQLLFYSVGIGQISSEVPQNLSASRPQDRQFILSSKKLLLSDSGFYLCAWKTSGTDTQYFGPGTRLTVL.

The chain carries TRBV6-6 and TRBJ2-7; D ambiguous. Trimming shortened V by 4 bases and J by 4 bases, and 8 bases separated the two germline ends. Germline CDR1 reads MNHNY; CDR2 reads SVGAGI (reference sequence). The CDR3 is made up of 12 amino acids. In DNA form, the CDR3 reads TGTGCCAGCAGTTCAATCACTTACGAGCAGTACTTC. It codes for CASSSITYEQYF.

The chain joins TRBV9 to TRBJ2-5; 11 bases map to TRBD2. CDR3 size: 16 residues. With V trimmed by 3 bases and J by 5 bases, 9 bases remained unmatched. The V gene's germline CDR1 is SGDLS and CDR2 YYNGEE. CDR3 loop: CASSEGSGRARETQYF. CDR3 bases: TGTGCCAGCAGCGAGGGTAGCGGGAGGGCCCGGGAGACCCAGTACTTC.

This sequence joins TRBV5-4 and TRBJ2-1; weak D call: TRBD2 (7 bases). Germline CDR1 reads SGHNT; CDR2 reads YYREEE (reference sequence). There are 17 residues in the CDR3. With 0 bases removed from V and 5 bases from J, the gap between germline ends came to 18 bases. DNA for the CDR3: TGTGCCAGCAGCTTGGCCAGGGGACTACCCCAGAACAATGAGCAGTTCTTC. Protein: CASSLARGLPQNNEQFF.

V is TRBV20-1 and J is TRBJ2-7; TRBD1 might be the D (5 bases). The CDR3 is 10 residues long. Germline V gives CDR1 DFQATT, CDR2 SNEGSKA (reference sequence). Trimming left V 6 bases short and J 9 bases short, with 12 bases between. CDR3 DNA sequence: TGCAGTGCCCCAGGGTCGGTGCAGTACTTC. Protein product: CSAPGSVQYF.

V is TRBV6-1 and J is TRBJ2-7; D is possibly TRBD2 (6 bases). Looked up from germline, CDR1 is MNHNS and CDR2 is SASEGT. The CDR3 totals 14 residues. Deletions cut 2 bases from V and 4 bases from J, with 12 bases between. CDR3 loop: CASSESLAPYEQYF. CDR3 in DNA: TGTGCCAGCAGTGAATCCCTAGCGCCTTACGAGCAGTACTTC.

V and J are TRBV6-4 and TRBJ2-3, with 7 bases identical to TRBD2. The CDR3 is 14 residues long. Germline V gene data show CDR1 as MRHNA and CDR2 as SNTAGT. V shed 3 bases, J shed 2 bases, and the junction held 2 bases outside the gene matches. The CDR3: CASSEGGDTDTQYF. DNA of the CDR3: TGTGCCAGCAGTGAGGGGGGGGACACAGATACGCAGTATTTT.

The genes are TRBV5-1 and TRBJ1-1; TRBD1 agrees at 9 bases. This CDR3 has 16 amino acids. Germline trimming cut 2 bases from V and 3 bases from J; bases unmatched to any gene: 8. The V gene's germline CDR1 is SGHRS and CDR2 YFSETQ. The CDR3 protein is CASSLQGAGGDTEAFF. The DNA of the CDR3 is TGCGCCAGCAGCTTACAGGGGGCAGGGGGTGACACTGAAGCTTTCTTT. Complete variable domain (other parts from reference TRBV5-1 and TRBJ1-1): KAGVTQTPRYLIKTRGQQVTLSCSPISGHRSVSWYQQTPGQGLQFLFEYFSETQRNKGNFPGRFSGRQFSNSRSEMNVSTLELGDSALYLCASSLQGAGGDTEAFFGQGTRLTVV.

The chain joins TRBV7-3 to TRBJ1-1; 9 bases match TRBD1. This CDR3 comprises 13 residues. V lost 5 bases and J lost 9; bases outside the gene matches: 7. Germline CDR1 is SGHTA and CDR2 is FQGTGA. Here the CDR3 reads CASSPGTGMKAFF. CDR3 nucleotides: TGTGCCAGCAGCCCCGGGACAGGGATGAAAGCTTTCTTT.

This clone was counted once. The gene calls are TRBV28 and TRBJ1-1; 10 bases map to TRBD1. This CDR3 has 16 amino acids. Germline V gene lookup returns CDR1 MDHEN and CDR2 SYDVKM. V shed 6 bases and J 7 bases; nucleotides not matched to a gene: 14. CDR3 loop: CASSPGDRGNYGEAFF. The CDR3 nucleotides read TGTGCCAGCAGCCCGGGGGACAGGGGAAATTACGGTGAAGCTTTCTTT.

V and J are TRBV5-1 and TRBJ2-7, with 7 bases aligning to TRBD2. Trimming removed 2 bases from V and 5 bases from J; junction bases left unmatched: 7. Germline V gene sequence: CDR1 SGHRS, CDR2 YFSETQ. This CDR3 spans 14 amino acids. The CDR3 DNA follows: TGCGCCAGCAGCTTCTCGGGGAGGGTAGACGAGCAGTACTTC. Translating gives CASSFSGRVDEQYF.

The chain is built from TRBV19 and TRBJ2-1; 7 positions agree with TRBD1. J was trimmed by 4 bases and V by 3 bases; bases with no gene match: 3. The CDR3 is 14 residues long. Germline loops: CDR1 LNHDA, CDR2 SQIVND (reference sequence). The CDR3 bases are TGTGCCAGTAGTATCCAGGGACAGTACAATGAGCAGTTCTTC. Its protein product is CASSIQGQYNEQFF.

J is TRBJ2-3 and V is TRBV27; possible D gene TRBD2, 6 bases. The CDR3 loop spans 14 amino acids. Germline CDR1 and CDR2: MNHEY and SMNVEV (reference sequence). Trimming took off 5 bases at V and 4 bases at J, with 13 bases between the two ends. CDR3 loop: CASSPRLGADTQYF. For the CDR3, the DNA is TGTGCCAGCAGTCCCCGACTAGGGGCAGATACGCAGTATTTT.

The rearrangement joins TRBV19 to TRBJ2-6, with 12 bases identical to TRBD2. Trimming took 5 bases from V and 0 from J; bases not matched to a gene: 8. Germline CDR1 and CDR2: LNHDA and SQIVND (reference sequence). The CDR3 has 19 residues. The CDR3 sequence is CASSVYGLAGLSGANVLTF. CDR3 sequence (DNA): TGTGCCAGTAGTGTTTATGGACTAGCGGGGCTCTCTGGGGCCAACGTCCTGACTTTC.

V and J are TRBV2 and TRBJ2-7; TRBD1 is a possible D gene (6 bases). The CDR3 totals 14 residues. The germline gives CDR1 SNHLY, CDR2 FYNNEI. The V end lost 6 bases, the J end lost 5 bases, and 17 bases lay between the germline ends. The CDR3 DNA reads as TGTGCCAGCAGCGACAGGCCCCACCCCCACGAGCAGTACTTC. Protein product: CASSDRPHPHEQYF.

The table lists this clone with a count of one. The chain combines TRBV28 with TRBJ1-3; D is uncertain. This CDR3 is 14 amino acids long. Trimming removed 7 bases from V and 1 base from J, with 11 bases in between. CDR1 and CDR2 (germline): MDHEN, SYDVKM. This chain's CDR3 is CASNPSLSGNTIYF. In DNA, the CDR3 is TGTGCCAGCAATCCCTCTCTTTCTGGAAACACCATATATTTT.

The chain uses TRBV2 and TRBJ2-7; 9 nucleotides line up with TRBD2. This CDR3 is 13 amino acids long. Per the germline V gene, CDR1 is SNHLY and CDR2 is FYNNEI. V dropped 8 bases and J dropped 0; count of bases not matched to a gene: 2. The CDR3 DNA reads as TGTGCCAGCCTAGCGGGAAACTCCTACGAGCAGTACTTC. Translated: CASLAGNSYEQYF.

In its sample, this clone was seen a few times. This chain connects TRBV10-3 to TRBJ2-3; D might be TRBD2 (6 bases). This CDR3 contains 14 residues. Germline assignment: CDR1 ENHRY and CDR2 SYGVKD. The V end was cut by 6 bases, the J end by 2 bases, with 12 bases between. The DNA for the CDR3 is TGTGCCATCAGGGCGGGACGGGACACAGATACGCAGTATTTT. This sequence encodes CAIRAGRDTDTQYF.

The gene calls are TRBV28 and TRBJ1-2; D is unclear. V shed 5 bases and J shed 0 bases, with 7 bases lying between them. The CDR3 has 13 amino acids. Germline CDR1 reads MDHEN; CDR2 reads SYDVKM. The CDR3 is CASSQEANYGYTF. The CDR3 DNA reads TGTGCCAGCAGTCAGGAAGCTAACTATGGCTACACCTTC.

V usage is TRBV18 and J usage is TRBJ2-6, with 10 bases identical to TRBD1. The CDR3 spans 17 residues. CDR1 and CDR2 from the germline V gene are KGHSH and LQKENI. V lost 0 bases to trimming and J lost 2 bases; unmatched junction nucleotides: 1. The CDR3 is CASSPPGQGAGANVLTF. The CDR3 DNA is TGTGCCAGCTCACCACCCGGACAGGGGGCTGGGGCCAACGTCCTGACTTTC.

V is TRBV14 and J is TRBJ2-6; tentatively, D is TRBD2 (5 bases). The V gene lost 4 bases and the J gene lost 0 bases, with 10 bases spanning the gap. This CDR3 has 16 residues. Germline values: CDR1 SGHDN, CDR2 FVKESK. CDR3 loop: CASSRLRASGANVLTF. In DNA, the CDR3 is TGTGCCAGCAGCCGCCTGAGGGCCTCTGGGGCCAACGTCCTGACTTTC.

Points on this clone: The junction shows a germline mismatch at one end, possibly a read error. The V and J genes are TRBV18 and TRBJ2-1, with 7 bases that match TRBD2. Germline values: CDR1 KGHSH, CDR2 LQKENI. The length of the CDR3 is 15 residues. The CDR3 here is CASSPREVSGGEQFF. The CDR3 region has the DNA TGTGCCAGCTCCCCACGGGAGGTTTCAGGCGGTGAGCAGTTCTTC.

The V gene is TRBV28, the J gene TRBJ1-5; D is perhaps TRBD1 (5 bases). The germline V gene encodes CDR1 MDHEN and CDR2 SYDVKM. The CDR3 is 15 residues long. The chain's CDR3 is CATRGGAWSNQPQHF. Here the CDR3 DNA reads TGTGCAACCCGAGGTGGGGCTTGGAGCAATCAGCCCCAGCATTTT.

V and J are TRBV4-2 and TRBJ1-5, with D unclear. CDR3 size: 16 residues. Per germline, CDR1 LGHNA and CDR2 YNFKEQ. V was pared by 0 bases and J by 4 bases, with 13 bases between. In DNA form, the CDR3 reads TGTGCCAGCAGCCAAGATTTGAGCAGGTCGAATCAGCCCCAGCATTTT. Residues: CASSQDLSRSNQPQHF.

This rearrangement joins TRBV27 to TRBJ2-1, with a possible D match to TRBD2 (6 bases). This CDR3 region has 16 residues. From germline, CDR1 is MNHEY and CDR2 SMNVEV (reference sequence). The V and J ends lost 6 bases and 5 bases respectively, with 20 bases between them. The CDR3 here is CASRRTTPSPHNEQFF. CDR3 sequence (DNA): TGTGCCAGCAGGAGGACTACCCCATCCCCTCACAATGAGCAGTTCTTC.

V gene TRBV5-5 combines with J gene TRBJ2-7; D is uncertain. V was cut by 0 bases and J by 2 bases, with 6 bases left in between. The CDR3 extends over 13 amino acids. Germline CDR1 reads SGHKS; CDR2 reads YYEKEE (reference sequence). CDR3 residues: CASSLEQTYEQYF. CDR3 bases: TGTGCCAGCAGCTTGGAACAAACCTACGAGCAGTACTTC.

The genes are TRBV6-5 and TRBJ1-2, with D unresolved. The V end lost 0 bases, the J end lost 5 bases, and 7 bases lay between the germline ends. CDR1 is MNHEY and CDR2 is SVGAGI in the germline V gene. This CDR3 region has 13 residues. This CDR3 is CASSYSTGYGYTF. CDR3 bases: TGTGCCAGCAGTTACTCCACGGGTTATGGCTACACCTTC.